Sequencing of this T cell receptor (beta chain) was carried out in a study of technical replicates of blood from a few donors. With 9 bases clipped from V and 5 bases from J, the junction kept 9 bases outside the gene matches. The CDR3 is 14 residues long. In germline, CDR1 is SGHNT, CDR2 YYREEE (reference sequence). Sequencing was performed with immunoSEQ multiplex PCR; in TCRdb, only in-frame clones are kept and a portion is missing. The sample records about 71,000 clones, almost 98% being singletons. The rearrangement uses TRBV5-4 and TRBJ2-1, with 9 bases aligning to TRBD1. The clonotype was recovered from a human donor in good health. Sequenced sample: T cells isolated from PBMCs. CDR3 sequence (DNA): TGTGCCACCTACCCGGGACAGGGTGACAATGAGCAGTTCTTC. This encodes CATYPGQGDNEQFF.